The sequence of this TCR beta chain was determined in a study of beta chain features in type 1 diabetes. The study's findings and limits: Shortening that was moderate but significant affected the TCRB CDR3s of Type 1 diabetes patients in all four CD4+ subsets.

Isolated RNA was reverse transcribed in full, so expressed TCRB transcripts were sequenced. For naive, central memory and regulatory T cell samples, reads averaged around 3.6 million. Measured with immunoSEQ multiplex PCR; TCRdb has only the in-frame clones, and not every one. The sample carries 200,000 to 300,000 clones, approximately 15% recorded once. This clone was counted between two and nine times. Its antigen is as yet unknown. Germline V CDR1 and CDR2: MGHRA, YSYEKL. The CDR3 runs 16 residues. V lost 4 bases and J lost 2; bases outside the gene matches: 6. This TCR derives from a man aged 25-40 years with type 1 diabetes. Sequenced input: naive CD4+ T cells from blood. This chain uses TRBV4-1 with TRBJ2-2; 8 bases are shared with TRBD2. The CDR3 is CASSPASGQNTGELFF. The CDR3 DNA is TGCGCCAGCAGCCCCGCTAGCGGGCAAAACACCGGGGAGCTGTTTTTT.